The T cell receptor beta chain under discussion was sequenced for a study of T cells in Graves' hyperthyroidism and ophthalmopathy. In its sample, this clonotype was seen a few times. No antigen is known for it. Germline lookup yields CDR1 SGDLS and CDR2 YYNGEE. Trimming stripped 1 base from V and 1 base from J, with 8 bases between. CDR3 size: 14 residues. Amplified TCR beta CDR3 regions derived from RNA transcripts. First-round RT-PCR targeting the TCR CDR3 was performed with the HTBI primer set. TCRdb used MiXCR to reprocess the multiplex PCR reads, holding one entry per CDR3 protein. In the table there are approximately 410,000 distinct CDR3 sequences, roughly 13% of which are singletons. Regarding the study as a whole: Expanded thyroid clonotypes (above 0.001) were mostly also found in blood.

The J gene is TRBJ1-1, the V gene TRBV9; D is unclear. The source of this sequence is a woman between 18 and 30 years old with Graves' hyperthyroidism. Sequenced: blood. CDR3 protein: CASSVNIENTEAFF. The CDR3, as DNA: TGTGCCAGCAGCGTAAACATTGAGAACACTGAAGCTTTCTTT.